This T cell receptor beta chain stems from a study of cytomegalovirus exposure and HLA in healthy donors. Study at large: The 120 validation repertoires used the same platform as the roughly 700 first-cohort repertoires (as reported by a later analysis). The study, taken as a whole, reports: Reportedly, cytomegalovirus status was diagnosed with high sensitivity and specificity.

In regard to this clone: Its matching antigen is unknown.

Here immunoSEQ multiplex PCR was the method, and the copy in TCRdb shows in-frame clones only, minus some. There are more than 60,000 clones in the sample; nearly 96% occur only once, and roughly 5% lies in the top ten. Sequenced sample: PBMCs. This TCR was recovered from a woman aged 18 to 35 in good health and CMV-seropositive.

The DNA of the CDR3 is TGTGCCAGCAGTTACTCGGGACAGGTCACAGATACGCAGTATTTT. Translated, it gives CASSYSGQVTDTQYF. The V call is TRBV6-5, the J call TRBJ2-3; 8 bases line up with TRBD1. The CDR3 spans 15 residues. V was clipped by 0 bases and J by 2 bases; unmatched bases: 1. CDR1 MNHEY and CDR2 SVGAGI come from the germline V gene.